The T cell receptor (beta chain) described here comes from a study of CD8+ T cells in alopecia areata. This clone occurred a few times. In each case, RNA was isolated and then reverse transcribed into cDNA as the sequencing template. This table comes from immunoSEQ multiplex PCR, and its TCRdb copy is limited to in-frame clones, with some not included. The sample includes fewer than 250,000 clones, 57% seen only once; the top ten take just over 0.45%. The CDR3 covers 14 residues. CDR1 and CDR2 from the germline V gene are SNHLY and FYNNEI. V was clipped by 4 bases and J by 6 bases; unmatched bases: 6.

The chain has TRBV2 and TRBJ2-7; TRBD2 matches 10 bases. The source of this sequence is a human donor with alopecia areata. This sample comprised CD4+ T cells sorted from blood, obtained at week 0. CDR3 protein: CASSGSGGALEQYF. In DNA, the CDR3 is TGTGCCAGCAGTGGGAGCGGGGGGGCCCTCGAGCAGTACTTC.